This is a list of T cell receptor beta chains from one sample in a study of response to subunit inactivated influenza vaccine. In TCRdb, the RT-PCR reads were re-called with MiXCR into one record per CDR3 protein. The sample has more than 600,000 distinct CDR3 sequences; about a fifth are singletons. Source: PBMCs from blood, taken roughly 5 days after vaccination. All receptors come from a man aged 50 to 59 who received an inactivated influenza vaccine. Each CDR3 is given with its conserved first and last residue. Each record gives: J gene, V gene, D gene, clone size, CDR3 protein, CDR3 DNA. The D gene is left open where the match is weak. Size tells how often a clone was seen (once, few, many) or the class of an expanded clone, and some rows leave it out.

TRBJ2-3,TRBV4-2,TRBD2,few,CASSQEGGGADTQYF,TGTGCCAGCAGCCAAGAGGGCGGGGGGGCCGATACGCAGTATTTT
TRBJ2-5,TRBV28,.,few,CASSPGTFQETQYF,TGTGCCAGCAGCCCTGGGACATTCCAGGAGACCCAGTACTTC
TRBJ2-3,TRBV21-1,.,.,CASSKLGQGPDTQYF,TGTGCCAGCAGCAAACTAGGACAGGGCCCAGATACGCAGTATTTT
TRBJ2-7,TRBV7-2,TRBD1,few,CASSTRQGGPYEQYF,TGTGCCAGCAGCACCAGACAGGGTGGCCCCTACGAGCAGTACTTC
TRBJ2-1,TRBV2,TRBD2,.,CASSEALWTSGRVLYNEQFF,TGTGCCAGCAGTGAAGCGCTTTGGACTAGCGGGAGGGTACTTTACAATGAGCAGTTCTTC
TRBJ1-2,TRBV7-2,.,many,CASSFGGGPGYTF,TGTGCCAGCAGCTTCGGAGGAGGACCCGGCTACACCTTC
TRBJ2-7,TRBV29-1,TRBD2,.,CSVEDLTSGGAYEQDF,TGCAGCGTTGAAGATCTGACTAGCGGGGGCGCGTACGAGCAGGACTTC
TRBJ1-5,TRBV28,.,many,CASRGQGNQPQHF,TGTGCCAGCAGGGGACAAGGCAATCAGCCCCAGCATTTT
TRBJ2-1,TRBV3-1,.,few,CASSQDGTSLSSYNEQFF,TGTGCCAGCAGCCAAGATGGAACTAGTTTAAGCTCCTACAATGAGCAGTTCTTC
TRBJ2-7,TRBV5-1,TRBD1,few,CASSLVLQGTYEQYF,TGCGCCAGCAGCCTGGTACTACAGGGGACCTACGAGCAGTACTTC
TRBJ2-5,TRBV29-1,.,many,CSVLGETQYF,TGCAGCGTTTTAGGGGAGACCCAGTACTTC
TRBJ2-3,TRBV7-2,TRBD2,.,CASSLFSSGMGDTQYF,TGTGCCAGCAGCTTATTCTCTAGCGGGATGGGTGATACGCAGTATTTT
TRBJ2-1,TRBV9,.,.,CASSPGTHSYNEQFF,TGTGCCAGCAGCCCCGGGACACACTCCTACAATGAGCAGTTCTTC
TRBJ1-4,TRBV28,.,few,CASSLGGGTNEKLFF,TGTGCCAGCAGTTTAGGCGGAGGAACTAATGAAAAACTGTTTTTT
TRBJ2-5,TRBV5-6,.,.,CASSLRLQRVGETQYF,TGTGCCAGCAGCCTGCGACTTCAAAGAGTCGGGGAGACCCAGTACTTC
TRBJ2-3,TRBV11-2,TRBD2,few,CASSLRGGLSKQYF,TGTGCCAGCAGCTTGCGGGGGGGCCTCTCTAAGCAGTATTTT
TRBJ1-2,TRBV20-1,.,.,CSARDPDNYGYTF,TGCAGTGCTAGAGATCCGGATAACTATGGCTACACCTTC
TRBJ1-6,TRBV4-2,.,.,CASSQVQGGNSPLHF,TGTGCCAGCAGCCAAGTGCAGGGTGGTAATTCACCCCTCCACTTT
TRBJ2-3,TRBV20-1,.,.,CSAPGGTGTDTQYF,TGCAGTGCTCCGGGTGGGACGGGCACAGATACGCAGTATTTT
TRBJ2-1,TRBV18,.,few,CASSINGGSNEQFF,TGTGCCAGCTCAATAAACGGCGGGTCCAATGAGCAGTTCTTC
TRBJ1-4,TRBV7-6,.,.,CASSLSGGGGEKLFF,TGTGCCAGCAGCTTATCGGGGGGCGGCGGGGAAAAACTGTTTTTT
TRBJ2-5,TRBV12-3/TRBV12-4,TRBD1,.,CASNIQGAKETQYF,TGTGCCAGCAATATACAGGGGGCCAAAGAGACCCAGTACTTC
TRBJ2-7,TRBV30,TRBD1,.,CAWSRGQGLEQYF,TGTGCCTGGAGTCGAGGACAGGGCCTCGAGCAGTACTTC
TRBJ1-2,TRBV15,.,few,CATSRDTGFYGYTF,TGTGCCACCAGCAGAGATACAGGGTTCTATGGCTACACCTTC
TRBJ1-2,TRBV7-9,.,few,CASSSIHETVANYGYTF,TGTGCCAGCAGCTCAATCCACGAGACAGTAGCTAACTATGGCTACACCTTC
TRBJ2-7,TRBV5-1,.,.,CASSLGTTPHYEQYF,TGCGCCAGCAGCTTAGGGACAACTCCCCACTACGAGCAGTACTTC
TRBJ1-6,TRBV6-5,.,.,CASSYGRRNNSPLHF,TGTGCCAGCAGTTACGGCCGGCGAAATAATTCACCCCTCCACTTT
TRBJ2-1,TRBV12-3/TRBV12-4,.,.,CASSQGLTYNEQFF,TGTGCCAGCAGCCAGGGACTGACCTACAATGAGCAGTTCTTC
TRBJ1-4,TRBV11-2,TRBD1,few,CASSLNRGRLDEKLFF,TGTGCCAGCAGCTTAAACAGGGGGCGTTTGGATGAAAAACTGTTTTTT
TRBJ1-4,TRBV7-9,.,.,CASSSGWQGPGKLFF,TGTGCCAGCAGCTCCGGGTGGCAGGGGCCAGGAAAACTGTTTTTT
TRBJ2-7,TRBV5-1,TRBD1,.,CASSSAGTGFYEQYF,TGCGCCAGCAGCTCCGCCGGGACAGGGTTCTACGAGCAGTACTTC
TRBJ2-7,TRBV24-1,.,few,CATSDPRDPYEQYF,TGTGCCACCAGTGATCCCCGGGACCCCTACGAGCAGTACTTC
TRBJ2-1,TRBV7-9,TRBD2,few,CASSFSSGSYEQFF,TGTGCCAGCAGCTTTTCTAGCGGGAGTTATGAGCAGTTCTTC
TRBJ1-5,TRBV20-1,.,few,CSARLVGGDRGQPQHF,TGCAGTGCTAGATTAGTAGGCGGAGATCGGGGGCAGCCCCAGCATTTT
TRBJ2-7,TRBV12-3/TRBV12-4,.,many,CASSLSGRYEQYF,TGTGCCAGCAGTTTATCGGGGAGGTACGAGCAGTACTTC
TRBJ2-2,TRBV4-2,.,.,CASSQDTVIGGELFF,TGTGCCAGCAGCCAAGACACAGTTATTGGCGGGGAGCTGTTTTTT
TRBJ2-7,TRBV20-1,.,.,CSARSGYLSYEQYF,TGCAGTGCTAGATCCGGGTATCTCTCCTACGAGCAGTACTTC